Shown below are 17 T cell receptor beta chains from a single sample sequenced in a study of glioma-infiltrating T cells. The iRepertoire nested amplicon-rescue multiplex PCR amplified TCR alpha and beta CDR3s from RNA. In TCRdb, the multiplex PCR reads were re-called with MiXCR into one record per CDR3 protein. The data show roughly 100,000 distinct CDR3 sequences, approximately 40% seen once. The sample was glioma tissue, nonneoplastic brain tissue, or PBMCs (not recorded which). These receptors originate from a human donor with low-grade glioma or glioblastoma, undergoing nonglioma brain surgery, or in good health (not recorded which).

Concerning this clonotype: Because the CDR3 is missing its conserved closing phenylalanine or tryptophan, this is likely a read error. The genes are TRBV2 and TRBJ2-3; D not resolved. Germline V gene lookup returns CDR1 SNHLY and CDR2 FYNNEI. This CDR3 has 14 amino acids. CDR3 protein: CASSPGYGTDTQYL. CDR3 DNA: TGTGCTAGCAGTCCCGGCTACGGCACAGATACGCAGTATCTT.

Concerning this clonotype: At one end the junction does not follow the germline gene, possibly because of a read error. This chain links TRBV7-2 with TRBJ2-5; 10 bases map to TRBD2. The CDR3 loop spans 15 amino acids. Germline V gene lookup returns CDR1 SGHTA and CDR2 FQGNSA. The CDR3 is CATSRRSGGAETQYF. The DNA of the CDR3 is TGTGCCACCAGCCGCCGGAGCGGGGGGGCAGAGACCCAGTACTTC.

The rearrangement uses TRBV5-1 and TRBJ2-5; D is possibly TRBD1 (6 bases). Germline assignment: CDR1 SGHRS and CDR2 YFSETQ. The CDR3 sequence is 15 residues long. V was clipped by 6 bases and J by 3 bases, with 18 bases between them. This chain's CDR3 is CASTRGGTSEETQYF. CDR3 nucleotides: TGCGCCAGCACTCGAGGGGGAACGTCGGAAGAGACCCAGTACTTC.

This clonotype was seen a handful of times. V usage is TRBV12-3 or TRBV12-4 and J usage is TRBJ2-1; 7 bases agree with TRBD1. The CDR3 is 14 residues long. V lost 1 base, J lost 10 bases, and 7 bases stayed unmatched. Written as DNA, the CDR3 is TGTGCCAGCAGTTTAGGCGGACAGGTACCCGAGCAGTTCTTC. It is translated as CASSLGGQVPEQFF.

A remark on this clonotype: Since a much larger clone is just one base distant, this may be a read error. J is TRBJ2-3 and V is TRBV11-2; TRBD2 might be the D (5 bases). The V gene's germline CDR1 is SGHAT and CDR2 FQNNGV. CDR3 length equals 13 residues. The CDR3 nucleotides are TGTGCCGGCAGCTTTAGCGGCACAGATACGCAGTATTTT. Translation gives CAGSFSGTDTQYF.

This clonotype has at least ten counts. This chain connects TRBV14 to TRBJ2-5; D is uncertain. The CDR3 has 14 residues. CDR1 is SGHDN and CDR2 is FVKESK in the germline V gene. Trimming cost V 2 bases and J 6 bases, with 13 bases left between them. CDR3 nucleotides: TGTGCCAGCAGCCAAAGAGTAGGGCCACAGACCCAGTACTTC. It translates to CASSQRVGPQTQYF. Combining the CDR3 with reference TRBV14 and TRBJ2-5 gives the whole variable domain EAGVTQFPSHSVIEKGQTVTLRCDPISGHDNLYWYRRVMGKEIKFLLHFVKESKQDESGMPNNRFLAERTGGTYSTLKVQPAELEDSGVYFCASSQRVGPQTQYFGPGTRLLVL.

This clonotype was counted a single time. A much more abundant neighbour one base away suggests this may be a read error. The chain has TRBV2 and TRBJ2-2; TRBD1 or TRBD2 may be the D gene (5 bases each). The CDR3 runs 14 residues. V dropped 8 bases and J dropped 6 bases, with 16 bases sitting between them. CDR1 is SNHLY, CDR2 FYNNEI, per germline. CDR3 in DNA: TGTGCCAGCCGAGGGGAGAGCAGGGCCGGGGAGCTGTTTTTT. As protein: CASRGESRAGELFF. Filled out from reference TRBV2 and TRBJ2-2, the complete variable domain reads EPEVTQTPSHQVTQMGQEVILRCVPISNHLYFYWYRQILGQKVEFLVSFYNNEISEKSEIFDDQFSVERPDGSNFTLKIRSTKLEDSAMYFCASRGESRAGELFFGEGSRLTVL.

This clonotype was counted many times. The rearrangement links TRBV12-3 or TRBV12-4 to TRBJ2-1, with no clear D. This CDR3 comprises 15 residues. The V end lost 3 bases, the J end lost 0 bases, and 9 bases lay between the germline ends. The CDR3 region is CASSFRRSSYNEQFF. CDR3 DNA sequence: TGTGCCAGCAGTTTCCGGCGGAGCTCCTACAATGAGCAGTTCTTC.

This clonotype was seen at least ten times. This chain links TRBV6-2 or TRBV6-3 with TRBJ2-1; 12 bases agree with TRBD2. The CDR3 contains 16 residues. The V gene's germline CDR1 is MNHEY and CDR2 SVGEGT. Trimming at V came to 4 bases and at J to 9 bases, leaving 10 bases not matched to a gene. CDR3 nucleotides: TGTGCCAGCAGTTTTCCTAGCGGGAGGGCCCTCGGTGAGCAGTTCTTC. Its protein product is CASSFPSGRALGEQFF.

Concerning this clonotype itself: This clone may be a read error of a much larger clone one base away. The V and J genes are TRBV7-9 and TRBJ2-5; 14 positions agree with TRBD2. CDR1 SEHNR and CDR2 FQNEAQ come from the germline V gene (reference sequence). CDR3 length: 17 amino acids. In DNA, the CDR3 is TGTGCCAGCAGCTCGGGGACTAGCGGGGGAGTAGGAGAGACCAAGTACTTC. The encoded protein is CASSSGTSGGVGETKYF.

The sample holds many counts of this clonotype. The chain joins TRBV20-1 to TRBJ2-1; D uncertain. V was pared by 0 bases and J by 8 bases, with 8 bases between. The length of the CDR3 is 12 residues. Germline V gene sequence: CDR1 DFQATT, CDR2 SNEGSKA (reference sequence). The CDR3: CSARDGVHEQFF. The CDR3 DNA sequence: TGCAGTGCTAGAGATGGTGTTCATGAGCAGTTCTTC.

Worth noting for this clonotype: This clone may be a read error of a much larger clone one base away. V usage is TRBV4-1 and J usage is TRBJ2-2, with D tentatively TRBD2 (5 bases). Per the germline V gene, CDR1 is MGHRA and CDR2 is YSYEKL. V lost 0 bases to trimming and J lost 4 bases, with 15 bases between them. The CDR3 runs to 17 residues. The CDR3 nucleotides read TGCGCCAGCAGCCAAGATAAGGAGGTTTTGGGCACCGGGGAGCTGTTTTTT. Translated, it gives CASSQDKEVLGTGELFF.

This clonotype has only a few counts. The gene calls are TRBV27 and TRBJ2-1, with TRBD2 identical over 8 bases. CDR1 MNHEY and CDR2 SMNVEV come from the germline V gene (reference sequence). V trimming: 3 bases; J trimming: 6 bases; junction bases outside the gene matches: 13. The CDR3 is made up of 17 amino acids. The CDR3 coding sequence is TGTGCCAGCAGTTTTGGTATCGGGTTCCGGGAGGGCAATGAGCAGTTCTTC. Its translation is CASSFGIGFREGNEQFF.

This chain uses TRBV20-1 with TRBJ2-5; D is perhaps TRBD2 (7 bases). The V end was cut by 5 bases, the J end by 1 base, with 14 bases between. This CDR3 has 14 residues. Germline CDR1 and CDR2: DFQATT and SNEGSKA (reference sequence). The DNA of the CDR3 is TGCAGTGCTGGAGTCGGGGGGCGCCAAGAGACCCAGTACTTC. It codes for CSAGVGGRQETQYF.

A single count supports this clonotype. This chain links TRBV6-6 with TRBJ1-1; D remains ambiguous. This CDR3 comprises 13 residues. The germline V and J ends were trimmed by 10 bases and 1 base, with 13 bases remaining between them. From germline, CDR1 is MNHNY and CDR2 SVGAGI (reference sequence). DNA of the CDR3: TGTGCCACTTTCCCGGAAGGGAACACTGAAGCTTTCTTT. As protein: CATFPEGNTEAFF.

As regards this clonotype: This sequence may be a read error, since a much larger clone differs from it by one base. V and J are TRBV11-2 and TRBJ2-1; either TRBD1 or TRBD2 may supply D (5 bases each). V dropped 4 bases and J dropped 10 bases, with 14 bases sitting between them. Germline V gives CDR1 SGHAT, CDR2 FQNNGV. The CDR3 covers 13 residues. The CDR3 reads CASSSGQPGEQFF. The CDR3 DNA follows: TGTGCCAGCAGCTCGGGGCAACCTGGGGAGCAGTTCTTC.

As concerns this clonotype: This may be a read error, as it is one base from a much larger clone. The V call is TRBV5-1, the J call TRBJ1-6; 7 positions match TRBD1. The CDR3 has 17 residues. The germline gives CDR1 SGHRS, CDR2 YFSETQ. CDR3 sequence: CASSLFRIGTDNSPLRF. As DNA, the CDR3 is TGCGCCAGCAGCTTGTTTAGGATCGGGACAGATAATTCACCCCTCCGCTTT.